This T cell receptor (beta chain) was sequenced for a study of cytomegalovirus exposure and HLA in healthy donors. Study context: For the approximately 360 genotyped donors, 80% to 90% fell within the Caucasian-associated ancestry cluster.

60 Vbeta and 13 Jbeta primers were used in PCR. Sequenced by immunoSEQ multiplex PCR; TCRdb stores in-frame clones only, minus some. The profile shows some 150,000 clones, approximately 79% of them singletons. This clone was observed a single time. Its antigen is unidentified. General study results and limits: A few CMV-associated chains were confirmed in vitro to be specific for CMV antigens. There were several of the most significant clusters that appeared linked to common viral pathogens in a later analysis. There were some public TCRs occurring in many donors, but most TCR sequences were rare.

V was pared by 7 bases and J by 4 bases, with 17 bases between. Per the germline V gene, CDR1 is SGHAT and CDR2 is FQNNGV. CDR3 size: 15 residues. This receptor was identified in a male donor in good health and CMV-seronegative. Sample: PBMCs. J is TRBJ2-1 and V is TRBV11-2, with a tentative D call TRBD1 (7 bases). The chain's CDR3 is CASTPGGFLYNEQFF. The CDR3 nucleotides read TGTGCCAGCACCCCAGGGGGGTTCTTGTACAATGAGCAGTTCTTC. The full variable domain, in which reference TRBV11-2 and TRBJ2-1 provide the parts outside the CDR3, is EAGVAQSPRYKIIEKRQSVAFWCNPISGHATLYWYQQILGQGPKLLIQFQNNGVVDDSQLPKDRFSAERLKGVDSTLKIQPAKLEDSAVYLCASTPGGFLYNEQFFGPGTRLTVL.